Below are 24 T cell receptor beta chains sequenced from a single sample in a study of blood T cell repertoires in COVID-19. TCRdb's table, derived via immunoSEQ multiplex PCR, lists solely in-frame clones and lacks some. Among around 270,000 clones listed, 70% to 90% were seen once. Specimen: PBMCs or T cells enriched from blood (not recorded which). These receptors all come from a woman aged 30 to 39 who had recovered from COVID-19.

The chain links TRBV18 to TRBJ2-2; 10 nucleotides line up with TRBD1. The CDR3 loop spans 16 amino acids. Germline-derived CDR1 and CDR2 are KGHSH and LQKENI. Germline trimming cut 4 bases from V and 4 bases from J; bases unmatched to any gene: 6. In DNA form, the CDR3 reads TGTGCCAGCTCACTGGGACAGGGGAAATTCACCGGGGAGCTGTTTTTT. Protein sequence: CASSLGQGKFTGELFF.

The rearrangement links TRBV30 to TRBJ2-3; tentatively, D is TRBD2 (5 bases). CDR3 length equals 13 residues. From germline, CDR1 is GTSNPN and CDR2 SVGIG (reference sequence). Between the trimmed V and J ends, which lost 4 bases and 2 bases, there was a span of 10 bases. The CDR3 spells CAWITGTTDTQYF. The CDR3 DNA reads TGTGCCTGGATTACGGGAACCACAGATACGCAGTATTTT.

This sequence joins TRBV27 and TRBJ2-5, with 11 bases identical to TRBD2. The CDR3 sequence is 16 residues long. V lost 2 bases to trimming and J lost 3 bases; unmatched junction nucleotides: 5. Per germline, CDR1 MNHEY and CDR2 SMNVEV (reference sequence). The CDR3 loop reads CASSLEGGLAEETQYF. CDR3 DNA: TGTGCCAGCAGTTTAGAAGGGGGACTAGCGGAAGAGACCCAGTACTTC.

The rearrangement joins TRBV19 to TRBJ1-1; 8 nucleotides align to TRBD1. This CDR3 contains 14 residues. Germline CDR1 reads LNHDA; CDR2 reads SQIVND (reference sequence). V lost 3 bases and J lost 1; bases outside the gene matches: 1. CDR3 residues: CASSITGGNTEAFF. The CDR3 coding sequence is TGTGCCAGTAGTATTACAGGGGGGAACACTGAAGCTTTCTTT.

This clone was seen only once. The genes are TRBV27 and TRBJ2-7, with 12 bases fitting TRBD2. The CDR3 runs 18 residues. Germline V gives CDR1 MNHEY, CDR2 SMNVEV (reference sequence). Trimming at V came to 2 bases and at J to 3 bases, leaving 11 bases not matched to a gene. In DNA form, the CDR3 reads TGTGCCAGCAGTTTAGACGGGCTAGCGGGAGGGAGGGGCTACGAGCAGTACTTC. Its protein product is CASSLDGLAGGRGYEQYF.

This sequence joins TRBV28 and TRBJ2-2; D call uncertain. Germline V CDR1 and CDR2: MDHEN, SYDVKM. The CDR3 sequence is 11 residues long. V was clipped by 7 bases and J by 5 bases, with 5 bases between them. CDR3 sequence reads: CASTRTGELFF. The CDR3 nucleotides read TGTGCCAGCACCAGAACCGGGGAGCTGTTTTTT.

The rearrangement links TRBV6-1 to TRBJ2-1; 9 bases are a match to TRBD1. Germline CDR1 MNHNS, CDR2 SASEGT. The CDR3 spans 15 residues. The junction had 8 bases not matched to a gene; V was cut back by 2 bases and J by 9 bases. The CDR3 DNA is TGTGCCAGCAGTGAACTGTGGGGACAGGGCGGTGAGCAGTTCTTC. Amino acids: CASSELWGQGGEQFF.

In its sample, this clone was seen a few times. V is TRBV5-8 and J is TRBJ1-2, with D possibly being TRBD1 (6 bases). Germline values: CDR1 SGHTS, CDR2 YDEGEE. Trimming pared 5 bases from V and 6 bases from J, leaving 14 bases between. This CDR3 comprises 13 residues. The CDR3 sequence: CASSADRRDGYTF. CDR3 DNA sequence: TGTGCCAGCAGTGCGGACAGAAGAGATGGCTACACCTTC.

This rearrangement joins TRBV7-6 to TRBJ2-2, with 8 nucleotides matching TRBD1. Trimming removed 2 bases from V and 5 bases from J; junction bases left unmatched: 7. CDR3 length equals 16 residues. Germline CDR1 reads SGHVS; CDR2 reads FNYEAQ. The CDR3 DNA is TGTGCCAGCAGCTTACAGGGGGCCCAAATAACCGGGGAGCTGTTTTTT. Translating gives CASSLQGAQITGELFF.

This clone was found a few times. This chain joins TRBV19 and TRBJ2-7; no firm D call. V lost 8 bases and J 2 bases, leaving 13 bases between the germline ends. The CDR3 runs 13 residues. The V gene's germline CDR1 is LNHDA and CDR2 SQIVND (reference sequence). CDR3: CASSAGTTYEQYF. The DNA for the CDR3 is TGTGCCAGTTCAGCAGGCACGACCTACGAGCAGTACTTC. Full variable domain (outside the CDR3, taken from reference TRBV19 and TRBJ2-7): DGGITQSPKYLFRKEGQNVTLSCEQNLNHDAMYWYRQDPGQGLRLIYYSQIVNDFQKGDIAEGYSVSREKKESFPLTVTSAQKNPTAFYLCASSAGTTYEQYFGPGTRLTVT.

The J gene is TRBJ1-1, the V gene TRBV19; D may be TRBD1 (5 bases). V lost 5 bases, J lost 8 bases, and 12 bases lay in between. CDR3 length equals 12 residues. Germline V gene data show CDR1 as LNHDA and CDR2 as SQIVND (reference sequence). The CDR3 DNA follows: TGTGCCAGTAGTGCCAGACAGAACGAAGCTTTCTTT. The encoded protein is CASSARQNEAFF.

The chain employs TRBV30 and TRBJ1-6; maybe TRBD1 (5 bases). Germline V gene data show CDR1 as GTSNPN and CDR2 as SVGIG (reference sequence). Trimming left V 0 bases short and J 6 bases short, with 15 bases between. The CDR3 loop spans 16 amino acids. This CDR3 is CAWSVRGDLGNSPLHF. The CDR3, as DNA: TGTGCCTGGAGTGTACGGGGGGATCTTGGTAATTCACCCCTCCACTTT.

The V gene is TRBV2, the J gene TRBJ1-4; the D is unclear. V lost 6 bases and J lost 4, with 6 bases in between. The CDR3 length is 12 residues. Germline loops: CDR1 SNHLY, CDR2 FYNNEI. This chain's CDR3 is CASRILNEKLFF. CDR3 bases: TGTGCCAGCAGGATACTTAATGAAAAACTGTTTTTT.

The chain joins TRBV6-5 to TRBJ1-1; D possibly corresponds to TRBD1 (5 bases). V was trimmed by 6 bases and J by 1 base, leaving 12 bases between them. Germline assignment: CDR1 MNHEY and CDR2 SVGAGI. This CDR3 has 14 residues. This chain's CDR3 is CASRQGWANTEAFF. CDR3 nucleotides: TGTGCCAGCAGGCAGGGCTGGGCGAACACTGAAGCTTTCTTT.

J is TRBJ1-5 and V is TRBV19; possible D gene TRBD1, 5 bases. Germline V lookup: CDR1 LNHDA, CDR2 SQIVND (reference sequence). The V gene lost 4 bases and the J gene lost 9 bases, with 19 bases spanning the gap. CDR3 length: 15 residues. CDR3 amino acids: CASSNPGGVGRPQHF. CDR3 in DNA: TGTGCCAGTAGTAACCCGGGAGGGGTGGGTAGGCCCCAGCATTTT.

This chain links TRBV27 with TRBJ1-6; D not certain. V was pared by 7 bases and J by 9 bases, with 13 bases between. The germline CDR1 and CDR2 sequences are MNHEY and SMNVEV (reference sequence). This CDR3 spans 13 amino acids. The CDR3 reads CASTEVVGSPLHF. DNA for the CDR3: TGTGCCAGCACGGAGGTAGTGGGTTCACCCCTCCACTTT.

J is TRBJ2-3 and V is TRBV7-9; D is unresolved. There are 12 residues in the CDR3. CDR1 and CDR2 from the germline V gene are SEHNR and FQNEAQ (reference sequence). Trimming removed 3 bases at V and 3 bases at J, with 4 bases between. Written as DNA, the CDR3 is TGTGCCAGCAGCTTGGCAACAGATACGCAGTATTTT. Translation gives CASSLATDTQYF.

This chain joins TRBV19 and TRBJ2-1; possibly TRBD1 for D (6 bases). V was trimmed by 8 bases and J by 6 bases, leaving 17 bases between them. This CDR3 is 14 amino acids long. Germline CDR1 reads LNHDA; CDR2 reads SQIVND (reference sequence). CDR3: CASRRGPLVNEQFF. CDR3 in DNA: TGTGCCAGTCGCAGGGGCCCGCTCGTCAATGAGCAGTTCTTC. Drawing the rest from reference TRBV19 and TRBJ2-1, the complete variable domain is DGGITQSPKYLFRKEGQNVTLSCEQNLNHDAMYWYRQDPGQGLRLIYYSQIVNDFQKGDIAEGYSVSREKKESFPLTVTSAQKNPTAFYLCASRRGPLVNEQFFGPGTRLTVL.

The chain is built from TRBV10-1 and TRBJ2-7; 8 positions agree with TRBD1. The J segment lost 3 bases and the V segment lost 2 bases, leaving 12 bases of the junction unmatched. This CDR3 contains 17 residues. Germline CDR1 reads WNHNN; CDR2 reads SYGVQD (reference sequence). As DNA, the CDR3 is TGCGCCAGCAGTGAGAGGCCCCACGCAGGGGGCATCTACGAGCAGTACTTC. Protein: CASSERPHAGGIYEQYF.

The chain has TRBV24-1 and TRBJ2-1; TRBD1 agrees at 8 bases. Trimming took 0 bases from V and 0 from J; bases not matched to a gene: 0. CDR1 KGHDR and CDR2 SFDVKD come from the germline V gene. CDR3 size: 16 residues. In nucleotides, the CDR3 is TGTGCCACCAGTGATTTGGGACAGGGCTCCTACAATGAGCAGTTCTTC. As protein: CATSDLGQGSYNEQFF.

The chain joins TRBV19 to TRBJ1-5; the D gene is possibly TRBD1 (5 bases). The ends were cut back, 7 bases at V and 0 bases at J, with 13 bases in the middle. Germline lookup yields CDR1 LNHDA and CDR2 SQIVND (reference sequence). The CDR3 covers 15 residues. The CDR3 nucleotides read TGTGCCAGTATTGCCTCAGGGTATAGCAATCAGCCCCAGCATTTT. It codes for CASIASGYSNQPQHF.

The CDR3 here is CASSSTGTDNEQFF. The CDR3 DNA sequence: TGCGCCAGCAGCTCCACCGGGACAGACAATGAGCAGTTCTTC. The J gene is TRBJ2-1, the V gene TRBV5-1, with 7 bases aligning to TRBD1. J gave up 5 bases and V 3 bases, and 5 bases lay outside the gene matches. The CDR3 spans 14 residues. Per germline, CDR1 SGHRS and CDR2 YFSETQ.

This chain joins TRBV27 and TRBJ2-7, with 10 nucleotides matching TRBD2. V shed 0 bases, J shed 3 bases, and the junction held 11 bases outside the gene matches. The CDR3 length is 18 residues. Germline assignment: CDR1 MNHEY and CDR2 SMNVEV (reference sequence). CDR3 sequence: CASSLSQRTSGVLYEQYF. The DNA of the CDR3 is TGTGCCAGCAGTTTATCGCAGAGAACTAGCGGGGTCCTCTACGAGCAGTACTTC.

V and J are TRBV3-1 (or the pseudogene TRBV3-2) and TRBJ1-2; D might be TRBD1 (6 bases). The V gene's germline CDR1 is LGHDT and CDR2 YNNKEL (reference sequence). This CDR3 is built from 15 residues. V lost 0 bases to trimming and J lost 0 bases, with 8 bases between them. CDR3 DNA sequence: TGTGCCAGCAGCCAAGACAGGGGAACTAACTATGGCTACACCTTC. Protein sequence: CASSQDRGTNYGYTF.